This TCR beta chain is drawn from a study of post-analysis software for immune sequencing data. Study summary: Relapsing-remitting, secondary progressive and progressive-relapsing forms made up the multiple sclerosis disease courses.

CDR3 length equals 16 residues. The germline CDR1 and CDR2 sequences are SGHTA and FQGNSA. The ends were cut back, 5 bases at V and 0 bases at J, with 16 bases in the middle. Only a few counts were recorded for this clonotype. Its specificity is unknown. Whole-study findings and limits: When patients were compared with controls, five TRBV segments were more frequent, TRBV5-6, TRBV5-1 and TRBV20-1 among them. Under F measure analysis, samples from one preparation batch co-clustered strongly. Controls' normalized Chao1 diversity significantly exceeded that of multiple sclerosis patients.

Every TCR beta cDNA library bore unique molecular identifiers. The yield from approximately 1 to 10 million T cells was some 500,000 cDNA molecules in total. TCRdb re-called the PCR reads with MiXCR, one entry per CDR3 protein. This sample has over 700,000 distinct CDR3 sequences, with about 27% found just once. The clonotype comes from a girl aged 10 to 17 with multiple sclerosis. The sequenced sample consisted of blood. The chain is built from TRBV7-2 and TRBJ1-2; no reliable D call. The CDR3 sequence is CASSQTGRFSNYGYTF. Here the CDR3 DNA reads TGTGCCAGCAGCCAGACCGGACGTTTCTCTAACTATGGCTACACCTTC.